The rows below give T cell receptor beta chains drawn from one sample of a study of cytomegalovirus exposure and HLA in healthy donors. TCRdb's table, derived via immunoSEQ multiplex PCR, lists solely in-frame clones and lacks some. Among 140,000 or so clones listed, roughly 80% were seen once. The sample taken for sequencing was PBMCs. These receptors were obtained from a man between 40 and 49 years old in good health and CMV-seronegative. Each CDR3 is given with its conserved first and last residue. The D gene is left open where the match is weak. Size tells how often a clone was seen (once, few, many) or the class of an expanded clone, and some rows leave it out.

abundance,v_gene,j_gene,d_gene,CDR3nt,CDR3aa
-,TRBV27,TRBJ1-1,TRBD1,TGTGCCAGCAGGCGAGGACAGGGCGGGAACACTGAAGCTTTCTTT,CASRRGQGGNTEAFF
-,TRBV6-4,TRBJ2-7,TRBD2,TGTGCCAGCAGTATCCCGGGACTAGCGGGCTCCTACGAGCAGTACTTC,CASSIPGLAGSYEQYF
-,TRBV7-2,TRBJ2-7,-,TGTGCCAGCAGCGGGGGTAGCGGCGAGCAGTACTTC,CASSGGSGEQYF
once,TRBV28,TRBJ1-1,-,TGTGCCAGCAGTTTTCGGGGAAAAGCTTTCTTT,CASSFRGKAFF
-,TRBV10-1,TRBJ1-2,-,TGCGCCAGCAGTGAGACAGGGAAGAACTATGGCTACACCTTC,CASSETGKNYGYTF
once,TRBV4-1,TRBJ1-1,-,TGCGCCAGCAGCCAAGAACGGGGGAACACTGAAGCTTTCTTT,CASSQERGNTEAFF
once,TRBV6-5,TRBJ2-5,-,TGTGCCAGCACCCCCTATGGGGGGCAAGAGACCCAGTACTTC,CASTPYGGQETQYF
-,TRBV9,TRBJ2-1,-,TGTGCCAGCAGCGTAGGCGGCGACAATGAGCAGTTCTTC,CASSVGGDNEQFF
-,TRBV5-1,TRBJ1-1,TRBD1,TGCGCCAGCAGCTTTACAGGGGACACTGAAGCTTTCTTT,CASSFTGDTEAFF
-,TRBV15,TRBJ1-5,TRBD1,TGTGCCACCAGCAGACAAGGACAGGGCAATCAGCCCCAGCATTTT,CATSRQGQGNQPQHF
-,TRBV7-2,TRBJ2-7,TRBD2,TGTGCCAGCAGACTAGCGGGGCTCACCTACGAGCAGTACTTC,CASRLAGLTYEQYF
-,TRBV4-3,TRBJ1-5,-,TGCGCCAGCAGCCAAGACAGGGATCAGCCCCAGCATTTT,CASSQDRDQPQHF
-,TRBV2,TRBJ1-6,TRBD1,TGTGCCAGCAGTGAACAGACCGGGACAGGTATTGATTCACCCCTCCACTTT,CASSEQTGTGIDSPLHF
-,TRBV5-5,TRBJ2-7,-,TGTGCCAGCAGGCCCAGAGGGACCTACGAGCAGTACTTC,CASRPRGTYEQYF
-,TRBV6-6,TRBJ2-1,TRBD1,TGTGCCAGCGACAGCCGGGACAGGGGTTACAATGAGCAGTTCTTC,CASDSRDRGYNEQFF
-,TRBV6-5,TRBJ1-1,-,TGTGCCAGCAGATTAAACACTGAAGCTTTCTTT,CASRLNTEAFF
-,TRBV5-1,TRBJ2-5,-,TGCGCCAGCAGCATAGAAGAGACCCAGTACTTC,CASSIEETQYF
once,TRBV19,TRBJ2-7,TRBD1,TGTGCCAGTAGCGTAGACAGGGTTTCCTACGAGCAGTACTTC,CASSVDRVSYEQYF
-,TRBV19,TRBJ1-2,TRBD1,TGTGCCAGTACCGGGACAGGGTATGGCTACACCTTC,CASTGTGYGYTF
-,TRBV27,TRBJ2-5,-,TGTGCCAGCAGTTTGCTAGCAGGTGGGGAGACCCAGTACTTC,CASSLLAGGETQYF
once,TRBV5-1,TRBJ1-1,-,TGCGCCAGCAGCTTGCATCGTGGGGGGGGCACTGAAGCTTTCTTT,CASSLHRGGGTEAFF
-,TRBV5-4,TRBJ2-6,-,TGTGCCAGCAGCTTGGAACTGGGGAGCTCTGGGGCCAACGTCCTGACTTTC,CASSLELGSSGANVLTF
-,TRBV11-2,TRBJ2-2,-,TGTGCCAGCAGCTTGGGAGGGAACACCGGGGAGCTGTTTTTT,CASSLGGNTGELFF
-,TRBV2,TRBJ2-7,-,TGTGCCAGCAATGTGGGTCAGGTCTCCTACGAGCAGTACTTC,CASNVGQVSYEQYF
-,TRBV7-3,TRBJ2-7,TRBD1,TGTGCCAGCAGCTTGGGACAGGGGATTCAGTTTGGCCTCTACGAGCAGTACTTC,CASSLGQGIQFGLYEQYF
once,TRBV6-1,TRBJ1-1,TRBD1,TGTGCCAGCAGGACACAGGGGGGGGACACTGAAGCTTTCTTT,CASRTQGGDTEAFF
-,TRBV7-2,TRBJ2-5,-,TGTGCCAGCAGCTTAGTTTGGGAGGAGACCCAGTACTTC,CASSLVWEETQYF
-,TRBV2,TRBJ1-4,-,TGTGCCAGCAGTTTACAACAGGTGCCCACTAATGAAAAACTGTTTTTT,CASSLQQVPTNEKLFF
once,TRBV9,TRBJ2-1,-,TGTGCCAGCAGCATCCTTAGCACCTCCTACAATGAGCAGTTCTTC,CASSILSTSYNEQFF
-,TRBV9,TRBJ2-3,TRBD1,TGTGCCAGCAGCGTAGGGCTCCGGGACAGGGTCCGCACAGATACGCAGTATTTT,CASSVGLRDRVRTDTQYF
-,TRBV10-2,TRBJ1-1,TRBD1,TGCGCCAGTAGGACAGGGAACACTGAAGCTTTCTTT,CASRTGNTEAFF
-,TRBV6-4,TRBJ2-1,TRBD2,TGTGCCAGCAGTGAAAGGACTAGCCCCTACAATGAGCAGTTCTTC,CASSERTSPYNEQFF
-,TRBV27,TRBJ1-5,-,TGTGCCAGCTCCCCTCGGACACTCAATCAGCCCCAGCATTTT,CASSPRTLNQPQHF
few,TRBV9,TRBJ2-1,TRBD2,TGTGCCAGCAGCCCCCGACTAGCGGGGGGGCACAATGAGCAGTTCTTC,CASSPRLAGGHNEQFF
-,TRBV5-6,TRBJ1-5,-,TGTGCCAGCAGCTTACGGGGGGGGGCGGGTAGCAATCAGCCCCAGCATTTT,CASSLRGGAGSNQPQHF
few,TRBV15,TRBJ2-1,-,TGTGCCACCAGCAGACCCTCTAGTCGCCCCTACAATGAGCAGTTCTTC,CATSRPSSRPYNEQFF
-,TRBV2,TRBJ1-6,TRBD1,TGTGCCAGCAGTTTGGCCCACCGCGGGACAGCCAATTCACCCCTCCACTTT,CASSLAHRGTANSPLHF
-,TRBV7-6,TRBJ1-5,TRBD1,TGTGCCAGCAGCCAGACCCGACAGGGTCCCCAGCATTTT,CASSQTRQGPQHF
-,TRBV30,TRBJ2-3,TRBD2,TGTGCCTGGAGTGTACCTACCTACGGGGGGAGGGATACGCAGTATTTT,CAWSVPTYGGRDTQYF
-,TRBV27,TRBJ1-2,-,TGTGCCAGCAGTCCTATCTCAGGTGTGATATACTATGGCTACACCTTC,CASSPISGVIYYGYTF
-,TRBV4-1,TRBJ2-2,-,TGCGCCAGCAGCCCGCTACTGAGGGGAGGCGGGGAGCTGTTTTTT,CASSPLLRGGGELFF